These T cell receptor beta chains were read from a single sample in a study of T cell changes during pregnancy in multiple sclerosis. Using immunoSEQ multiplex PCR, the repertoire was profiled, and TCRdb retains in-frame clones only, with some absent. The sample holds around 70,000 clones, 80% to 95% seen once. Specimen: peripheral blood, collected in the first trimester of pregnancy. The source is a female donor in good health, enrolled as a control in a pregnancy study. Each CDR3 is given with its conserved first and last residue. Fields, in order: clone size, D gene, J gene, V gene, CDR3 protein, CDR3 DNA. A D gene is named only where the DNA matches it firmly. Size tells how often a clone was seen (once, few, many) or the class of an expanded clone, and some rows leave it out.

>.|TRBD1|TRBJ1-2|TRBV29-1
CSEGEGARGYTF
TGCAGTGAGGGAGAGGGGGCAAGAGGCTACACCTTC
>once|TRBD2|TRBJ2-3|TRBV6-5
CASRVAGGSDTQYF
TGTGCCAGCAGAGTAGCGGGAGGGTCAGATACGCAGTATTTT
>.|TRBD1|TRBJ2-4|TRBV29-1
CSVDPTDQGAVTKNIQYF
TGCAGCGTTGACCCGACCGATCAGGGGGCCGTGACCAAAAACATTCAGTACTTC
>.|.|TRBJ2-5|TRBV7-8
CASSRGRGQETQYF
TGTGCCAGCAGCCGCGGGCGGGGCCAAGAGACCCAGTACTTC
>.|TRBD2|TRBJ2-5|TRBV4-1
CASSQYASGETQYF
TGCGCCAGCAGCCAATACGCTAGCGGGGAGACCCAGTACTTC
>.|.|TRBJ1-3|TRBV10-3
CAIRDGTKVGNTIYF
TGTGCCATCAGAGACGGGACAAAAGTCGGAAACACCATATATTTT
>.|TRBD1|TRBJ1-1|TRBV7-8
CASSLPQYRGRVTEAFF
TGTGCCAGCAGCTTACCACAATACAGGGGGAGGGTTACTGAAGCTTTCTTT
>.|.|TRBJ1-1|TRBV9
CASSVGQLGTEAFF
TGTGCCAGCAGCGTAGGACAGCTAGGGACTGAAGCTTTCTTT
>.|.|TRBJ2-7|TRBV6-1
CASSVREYEQYF
TGTGCCAGCAGTGTTAGGGAGTACGAGCAGTACTTC
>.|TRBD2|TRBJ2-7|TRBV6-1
CASSENVAGTYEQYF
TGTGCCAGCAGTGAAAATGTAGCGGGGACCTACGAGCAGTACTTC
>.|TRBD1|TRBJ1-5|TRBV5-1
CASSLGGRGNFFYDQPQHF
TGCGCCAGCAGCTTGGGCGGCAGGGGGAATTTCTTTTATGATCAGCCCCAGCATTTT
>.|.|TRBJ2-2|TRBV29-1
CSVTAPNTGELFF
TGCAGCGTGACAGCCCCGAACACCGGGGAGCTGTTTTTT
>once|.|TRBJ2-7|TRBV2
CASSDPGHSYEQYF
TGTGCCAGCAGTGACCCAGGGCACTCCTACGAGCAGTACTTC
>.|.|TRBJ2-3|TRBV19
CASSMSWGTSDTQYF
TGTGCCAGTAGTATGTCGTGGGGGACTTCAGATACGCAGTATTTT
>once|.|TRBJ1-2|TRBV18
CASSPRRDYGYTF
TGTGCCAGCTCACCCCGGAGAGACTATGGCTACACCTTC
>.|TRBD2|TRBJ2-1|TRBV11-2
CASSFSAGDHNEQFF
TGTGCCAGCAGCTTTTCAGCGGGAGACCACAATGAGCAGTTCTTC
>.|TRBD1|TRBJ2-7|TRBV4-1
CASREGTGAAYEQYF
TGCGCCAGCAGAGAGGGGACAGGGGCGGCCTACGAGCAGTACTTC
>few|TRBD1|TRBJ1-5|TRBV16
CASSQSQGGPQPQHF
TGTGCCAGCAGCCAATCGCAGGGGGGACCTCAGCCCCAGCATTTT
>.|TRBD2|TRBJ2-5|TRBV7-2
CASSRRGTSGSRRETQYF
TGTGCCAGCAGCCGAAGAGGGACTAGCGGGAGTAGGCGCGAGACCCAGTACTTC
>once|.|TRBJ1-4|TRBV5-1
CASSLRTGQTNEKLFF
TGCGCCAGCAGCTTACGAACAGGGCAAACTAATGAAAAACTGTTTTTT
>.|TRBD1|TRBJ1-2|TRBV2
CASSENRGGNGGYTF
TGTGCCAGCAGTGAGAACAGGGGTGGGAATGGAGGCTACACCTTC
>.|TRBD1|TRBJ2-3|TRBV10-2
CASSARTGPSTDTQYF
TGCGCCAGCAGTGCCAGGACAGGTCCTAGCACAGATACGCAGTATTTT
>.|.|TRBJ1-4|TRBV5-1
CASSLGGDNEKLFF
TGCGCCAGCAGCTTGGGCGGGGATAATGAAAAACTGTTTTTT
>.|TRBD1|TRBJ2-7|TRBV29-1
CSVAGDRELVEQYF
TGCAGCGTGGCCGGCGACAGGGAACTGGTCGAGCAGTACTTC
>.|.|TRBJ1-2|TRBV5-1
CASSLGGYRDGYTF
TGCGCCAGCAGCTTGGGAGGGTACAGGGATGGCTACACCTTC
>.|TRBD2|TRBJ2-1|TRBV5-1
CASSSRAGADNEQFF
TGCGCCAGCAGCTCCCGGGCGGGAGCTGACAATGAGCAGTTCTTC
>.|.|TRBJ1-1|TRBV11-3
CASSLVGGTEAFF
TGTGCCAGCAGCTTAGTAGGGGGCACTGAAGCTTTCTTT
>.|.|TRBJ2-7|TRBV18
CASSTASSYEQYF
TGTGCCAGTTCGACGGCTAGCTCCTACGAGCAGTACTTC
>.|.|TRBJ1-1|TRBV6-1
CASSGHENTEAFF
TGTGCCAGCAGTGGACACGAGAACACTGAAGCTTTCTTT
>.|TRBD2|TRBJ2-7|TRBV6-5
CASSSSGRPYEQYF
TGTGCCAGCAGTTCTAGCGGAAGACCCTACGAGCAGTACTTC
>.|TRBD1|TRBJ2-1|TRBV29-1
CSVETGSGVNSYNEQFF
TGCAGCGTCGAGACAGGGAGTGGGGTGAACTCCTACAATGAGCAGTTCTTC
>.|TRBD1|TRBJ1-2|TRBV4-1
CASSQTGGYYGYTF
TGCGCCAGCAGCCAGACAGGGGGATACTATGGCTACACCTTC
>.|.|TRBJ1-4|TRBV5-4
CASSLAKAGNEKLFF
TGTGCCAGCAGCTTGGCCAAGGCAGGGAATGAAAAACTGTTTTTT
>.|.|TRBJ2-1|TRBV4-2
CASSQGSGNNEQFF
TGTGCCAGCAGCCAAGGATCCGGGAACAATGAGCAGTTCTTC
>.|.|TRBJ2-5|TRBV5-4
CASSLDYYQETQYF
TGTGCCAGCAGCTTGGACTACTACCAAGAGACCCAGTACTTC
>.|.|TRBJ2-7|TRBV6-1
CASSEVEWEKTYEQYF
TGTGCCAGCAGTGAGGTGGAGTGGGAGAAGACCTACGAGCAGTACTTC
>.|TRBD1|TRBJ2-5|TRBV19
CASSFRTGEKTQYF
TGTGCCAGTAGTTTTAGGACAGGCGAGAAGACCCAGTACTTC
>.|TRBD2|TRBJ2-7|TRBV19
CASSIGTSGAYEQYF
TGTGCCAGTAGTATAGGAACTAGCGGGGCCTACGAGCAGTACTTC
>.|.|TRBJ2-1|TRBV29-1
CSVERSDNEQFF
TGCAGCGTTGAACGTTCGGACAATGAGCAGTTCTTC
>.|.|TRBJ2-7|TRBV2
CASSDVAADSYEQYF
TGTGCCAGCAGTGATGTCGCGGCTGACTCCTACGAGCAGTACTTC
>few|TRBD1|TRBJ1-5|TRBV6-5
CASRQTGGGHQPQHF
TGTGCCAGCAGACAGACAGGGGGCGGCCATCAGCCCCAGCATTTT
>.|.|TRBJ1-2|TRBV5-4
CASSSRGGGYNYGYTF
TGTGCCAGCAGCTCCCGGGGTGGGGGCTATAACTATGGCTACACCTTC
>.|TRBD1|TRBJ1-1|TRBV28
CASRGQLNTEAFF
TGTGCCAGCAGGGGACAGTTGAACACTGAAGCTTTCTTT
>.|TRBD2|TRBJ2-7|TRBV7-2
CASSLRGTSGEQYF
TGTGCCAGCAGTCTACGAGGGACTAGCGGCGAGCAGTACTTC
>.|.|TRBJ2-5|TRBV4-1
CASSPTSWTYGVRETQYF
TGCGCCAGCAGCCCTACTTCCTGGACTTACGGGGTCAGGGAGACCCAGTACTTC
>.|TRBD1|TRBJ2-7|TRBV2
CASSPDRVYEQYF
TGTGCCAGCAGTCCAGACAGGGTCTACGAGCAGTACTTC
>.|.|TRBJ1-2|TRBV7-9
CASSPRARDYGYTF
TGTGCCAGCAGCCCGCGAGCGCGGGACTATGGCTACACCTTC
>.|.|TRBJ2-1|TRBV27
CASSLSGLGRNEQFF
TGTGCCAGCAGTTTATCGGGGCTAGGACGCAATGAGCAGTTCTTC
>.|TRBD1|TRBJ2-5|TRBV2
CASSPTGGVETQYF
TGTGCCAGCAGCCCGACAGGGGGAGTGGAGACCCAGTACTTC
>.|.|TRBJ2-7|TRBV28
CASSFGYEQYF
TGTGCCAGCAGTTTCGGGTACGAGCAGTACTTC